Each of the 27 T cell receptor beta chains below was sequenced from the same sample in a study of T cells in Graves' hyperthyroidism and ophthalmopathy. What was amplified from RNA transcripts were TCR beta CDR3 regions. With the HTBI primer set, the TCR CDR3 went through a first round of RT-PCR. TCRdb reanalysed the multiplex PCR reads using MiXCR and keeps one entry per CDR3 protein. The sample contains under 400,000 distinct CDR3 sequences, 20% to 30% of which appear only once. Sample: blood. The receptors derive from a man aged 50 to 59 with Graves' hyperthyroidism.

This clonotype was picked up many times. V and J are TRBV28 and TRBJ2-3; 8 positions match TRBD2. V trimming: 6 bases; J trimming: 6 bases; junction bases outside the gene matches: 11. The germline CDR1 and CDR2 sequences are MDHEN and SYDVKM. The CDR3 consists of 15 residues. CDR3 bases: TGTGCCAGCAGCCCACCCGGCGGGACTAGGGATACGCAGTATTTT. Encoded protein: CASSPPGGTRDTQYF.

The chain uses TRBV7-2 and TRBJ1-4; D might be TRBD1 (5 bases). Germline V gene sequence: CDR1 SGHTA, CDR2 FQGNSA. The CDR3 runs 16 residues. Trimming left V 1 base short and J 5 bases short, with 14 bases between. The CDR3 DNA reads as TGTGCCAGCAGCTTAGACCGGGCAGGGTTAAATGAAAAACTGTTTTTT. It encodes CASSLDRAGLNEKLFF.

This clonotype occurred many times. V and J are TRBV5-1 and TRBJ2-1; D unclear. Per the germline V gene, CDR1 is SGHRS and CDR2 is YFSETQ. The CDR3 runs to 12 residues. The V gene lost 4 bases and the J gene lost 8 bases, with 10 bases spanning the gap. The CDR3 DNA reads TGCGCCAGCAGCCTGGAAGGCCATGAGCAGTTCTTC. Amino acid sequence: CASSLEGHEQFF.

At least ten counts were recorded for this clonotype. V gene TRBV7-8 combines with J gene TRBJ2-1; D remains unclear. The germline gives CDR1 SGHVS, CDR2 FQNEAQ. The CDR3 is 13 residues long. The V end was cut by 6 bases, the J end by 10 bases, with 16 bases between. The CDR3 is CASREALAEEQFF. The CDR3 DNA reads TGTGCCAGCAGAGAAGCGCTCGCGGAAGAGCAGTTCTTC.

The CDR3 reads CASSRSQGAHEKLFF. The CDR3 nucleotides are TGTGCCAGCAGCCGATCGCAGGGGGCGCATGAAAAACTGTTTTTT. The rearrangement links TRBV11-2 to TRBJ1-4; 8 bases are a match to TRBD1. CDR3 size: 15 residues. From germline, CDR1 is SGHAT and CDR2 FQNNGV. The junction had 8 bases not matched to a gene; V was cut back by 5 bases and J by 6 bases.

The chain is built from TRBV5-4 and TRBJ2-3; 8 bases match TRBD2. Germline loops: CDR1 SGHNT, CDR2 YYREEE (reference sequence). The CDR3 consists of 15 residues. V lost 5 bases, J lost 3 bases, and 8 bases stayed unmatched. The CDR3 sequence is CASRKEREWTDTQYF. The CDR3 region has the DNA TGTGCCAGCAGGAAGGAGCGGGAGTGGACAGATACGCAGTATTTT.

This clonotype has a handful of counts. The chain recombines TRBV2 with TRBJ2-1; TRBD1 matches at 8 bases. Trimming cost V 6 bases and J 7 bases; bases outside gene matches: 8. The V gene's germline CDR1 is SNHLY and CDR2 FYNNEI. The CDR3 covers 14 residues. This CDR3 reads CASRVGGQGNEQFF. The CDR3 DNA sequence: TGTGCCAGCAGAGTGGGAGGACAGGGAAATGAGCAGTTCTTC.

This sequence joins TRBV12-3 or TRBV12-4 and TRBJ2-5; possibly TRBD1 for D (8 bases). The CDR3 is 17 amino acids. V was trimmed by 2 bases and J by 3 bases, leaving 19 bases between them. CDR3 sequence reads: CASSLSFGGTGKETQYF. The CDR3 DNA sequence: TGTGCCAGCAGTTTAAGTTTCGGGGGGACAGGAAAAGAGACCCAGTACTTC.

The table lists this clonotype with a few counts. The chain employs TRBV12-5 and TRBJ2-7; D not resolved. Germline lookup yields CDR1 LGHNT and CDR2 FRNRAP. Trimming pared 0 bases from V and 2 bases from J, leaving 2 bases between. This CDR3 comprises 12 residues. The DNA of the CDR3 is TGTGCTAGTGGTTTGGTACCCTACGAGCAGTACTTC. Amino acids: CASGLVPYEQYF.

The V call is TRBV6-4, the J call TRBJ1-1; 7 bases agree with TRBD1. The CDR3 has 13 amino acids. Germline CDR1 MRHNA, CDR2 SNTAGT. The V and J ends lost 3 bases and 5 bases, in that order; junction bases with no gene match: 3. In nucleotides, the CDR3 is TGTGCCAGCAGTGAGGGGGGACAGACTGAAGCTTTCTTT. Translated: CASSEGGQTEAFF.

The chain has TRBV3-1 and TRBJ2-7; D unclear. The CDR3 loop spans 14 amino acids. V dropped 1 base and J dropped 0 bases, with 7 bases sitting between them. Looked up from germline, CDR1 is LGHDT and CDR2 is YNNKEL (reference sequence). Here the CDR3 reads CASSQVRHSYEQYF. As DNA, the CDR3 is TGTGCCAGCAGCCAAGTACGACACTCCTACGAGCAGTACTTC.

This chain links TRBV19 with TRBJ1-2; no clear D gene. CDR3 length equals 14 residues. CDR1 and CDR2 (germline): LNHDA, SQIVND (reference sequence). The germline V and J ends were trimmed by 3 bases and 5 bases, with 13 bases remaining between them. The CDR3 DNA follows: TGTGCCAGTAGTATCGGGCAGAACCAATATGGCTACACCTTC. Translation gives CASSIGQNQYGYTF.

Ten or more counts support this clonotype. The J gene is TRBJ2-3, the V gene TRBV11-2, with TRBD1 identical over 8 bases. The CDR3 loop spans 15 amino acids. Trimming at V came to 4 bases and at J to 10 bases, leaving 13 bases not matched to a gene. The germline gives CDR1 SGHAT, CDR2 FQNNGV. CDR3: CASSSPETGDSPQYF. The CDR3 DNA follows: TGTGCCAGCAGCTCCCCGGAGACAGGGGACTCACCGCAGTATTTT.

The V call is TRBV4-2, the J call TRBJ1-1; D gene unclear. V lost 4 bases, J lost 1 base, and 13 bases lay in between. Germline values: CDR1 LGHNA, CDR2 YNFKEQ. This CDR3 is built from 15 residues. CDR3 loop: CASSPDPNPNTEAFF. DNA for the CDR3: TGTGCCAGCAGCCCCGACCCAAACCCGAACACTGAAGCTTTCTTT.

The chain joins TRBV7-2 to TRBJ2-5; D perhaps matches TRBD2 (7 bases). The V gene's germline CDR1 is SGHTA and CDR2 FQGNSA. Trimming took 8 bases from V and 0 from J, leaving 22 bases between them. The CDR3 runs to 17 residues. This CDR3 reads CASFGRGQGGYQETQYF. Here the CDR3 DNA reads TGTGCCAGCTTCGGTCGGGGGCAGGGAGGGTACCAAGAGACCCAGTACTTC.

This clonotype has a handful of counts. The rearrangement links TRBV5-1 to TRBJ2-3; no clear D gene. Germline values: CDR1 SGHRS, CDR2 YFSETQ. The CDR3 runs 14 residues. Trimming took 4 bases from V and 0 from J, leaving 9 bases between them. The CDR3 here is CASSPVLSTDTQYF. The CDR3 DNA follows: TGCGCCAGCAGCCCGGTACTGAGCACAGATACGCAGTATTTT.

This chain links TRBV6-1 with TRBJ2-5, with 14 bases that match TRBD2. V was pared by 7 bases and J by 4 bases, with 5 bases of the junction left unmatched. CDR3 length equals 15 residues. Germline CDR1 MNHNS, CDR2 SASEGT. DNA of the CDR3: TGTGCCAGCAACCGACTAGCGGGAGGGCGAGAGACCCAGTACTTC. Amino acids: CASNRLAGGRETQYF.

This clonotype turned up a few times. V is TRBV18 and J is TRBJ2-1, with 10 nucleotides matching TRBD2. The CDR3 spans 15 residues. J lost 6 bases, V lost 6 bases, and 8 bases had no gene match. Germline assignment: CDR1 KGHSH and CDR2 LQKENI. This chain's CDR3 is CASSSPSGRANEQFF. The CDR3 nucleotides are TGTGCCAGCTCGTCCCCGAGCGGGAGGGCCAATGAGCAGTTCTTC.

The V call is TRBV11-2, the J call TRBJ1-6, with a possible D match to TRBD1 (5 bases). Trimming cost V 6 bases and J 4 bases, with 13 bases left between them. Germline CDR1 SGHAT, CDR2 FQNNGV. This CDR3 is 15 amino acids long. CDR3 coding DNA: TGTGCCAGCAGTTCTACCGGGGCTTATAATTCACCCCTCCACTTT. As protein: CASSSTGAYNSPLHF.

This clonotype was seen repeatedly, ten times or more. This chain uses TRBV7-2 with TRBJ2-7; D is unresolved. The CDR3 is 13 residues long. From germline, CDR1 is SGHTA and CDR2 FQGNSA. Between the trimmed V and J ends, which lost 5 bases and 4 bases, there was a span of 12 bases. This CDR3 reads CASSPPVGYEQYF. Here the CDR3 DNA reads TGTGCCAGCAGCCCCCCGGTGGGTTACGAGCAGTACTTC.

CDR3 bases: TGCGCCAGCAGCCCGGGAAGTGGGTGGAATGAGCAGTTCTTC. It is translated as CASSPGSGWNEQFF. The chain links TRBV5-1 to TRBJ2-1; possibly TRBD2 for D (5 bases). The germline V gene has CDR1 SGHRS and CDR2 YFSETQ. The V gene lost 4 bases and the J gene lost 7 bases, with 15 bases spanning the gap. CDR3 length: 14 amino acids.

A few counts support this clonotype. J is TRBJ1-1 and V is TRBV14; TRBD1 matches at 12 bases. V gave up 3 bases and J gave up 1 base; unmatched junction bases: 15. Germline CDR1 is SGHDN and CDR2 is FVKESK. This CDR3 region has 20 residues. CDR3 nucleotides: TGTGCCAGCAGCCACCGTAATTCAGGGCCGGGACAGGGGGCGAACACTGAAGCTTTCTTT. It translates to CASSHRNSGPGQGANTEAFF.

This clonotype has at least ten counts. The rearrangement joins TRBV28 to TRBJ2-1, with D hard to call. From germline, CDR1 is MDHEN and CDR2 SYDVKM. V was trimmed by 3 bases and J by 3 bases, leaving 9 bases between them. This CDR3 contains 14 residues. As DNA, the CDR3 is TGTGCCAGCAGTTTTGATCAGGACTACAATGAGCAGTTCTTC. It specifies CASSFDQDYNEQFF.

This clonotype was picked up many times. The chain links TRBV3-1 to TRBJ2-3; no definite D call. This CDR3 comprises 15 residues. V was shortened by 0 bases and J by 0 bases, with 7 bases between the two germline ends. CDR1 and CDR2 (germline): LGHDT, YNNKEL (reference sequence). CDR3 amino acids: CASSQDGRSTDTQYF. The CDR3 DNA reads TGTGCCAGCAGCCAAGACGGCAGAAGCACAGATACGCAGTATTTT.

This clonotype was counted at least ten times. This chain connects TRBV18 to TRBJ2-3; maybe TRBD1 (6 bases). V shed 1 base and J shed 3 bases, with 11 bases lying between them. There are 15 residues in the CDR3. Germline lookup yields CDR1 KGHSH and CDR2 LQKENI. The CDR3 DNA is TGTGCCAGCTCACCACTTCTGGACAGAACAGATACGCAGTATTTT. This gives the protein CASSPLLDRTDTQYF.

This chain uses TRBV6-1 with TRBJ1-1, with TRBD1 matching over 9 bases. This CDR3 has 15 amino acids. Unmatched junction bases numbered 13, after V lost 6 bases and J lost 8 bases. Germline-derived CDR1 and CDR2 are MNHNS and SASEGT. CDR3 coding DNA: TGTGCCAGCAGCCCTCGGACAGGGGCCAACAGGGAAGCTTTCTTT. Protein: CASSPRTGANREAFF.

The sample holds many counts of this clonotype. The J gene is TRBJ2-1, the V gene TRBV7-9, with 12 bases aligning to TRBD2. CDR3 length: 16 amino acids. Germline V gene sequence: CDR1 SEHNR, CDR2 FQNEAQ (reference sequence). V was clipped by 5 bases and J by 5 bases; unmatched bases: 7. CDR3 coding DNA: TGTGCCAGCAGCCCCTGGACTAGCGGGACTCACAATGAGCAGTTCTTC. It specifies CASSPWTSGTHNEQFF. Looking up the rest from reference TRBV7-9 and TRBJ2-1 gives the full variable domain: DTGVSQNPRHKITKRGQNVTFRCDPISEHNRLYWYRQTLGQGPEFLTYFQNEAQLEKSRLLSDRFSAERPKGSFSTLEIQRTEQGDSAMYLCASSPWTSGTHNEQFFGPGTRLTVL.